Sequencing of this T cell receptor (beta chain) was carried out in a study of blood T cells in healthy people across ages. This CDR3 contains 14 residues. V shed 5 bases and J shed 4 bases, with 13 bases lying between them. Germline V gives CDR1 MDHEN, CDR2 SYDVKM. Points from the study as a whole: CMV status of donors was unknown, possibly confounding expanded clonotype changes.

In this sample, this clonotype turned up a few times. What it binds is unknown. Drawn from each donor were ten milliliters of peripheral blood. Isolation per sample recovered at least 6.5 million PBMCs. With a J-beta primer mix and a sample-barcoded 5' primer, a second PCR ran about 7 to 12 cycles. Each cDNA molecule was tagged by a template-switch adaptor that had 12 random nucleotides. TCRdb re-called the 5' RACE reads through MiXCR, storing one row per CDR3 protein. The sample yields hundreds of thousands of distinct CDR3 sequences, around 24% seen once. These same data were also listed under a study on T cells of mothers and their children.

The chain carries TRBV28 and TRBJ2-3; D may be TRBD1 (6 bases). Sequencing was carried out using blood. This clonotype originated in a boy between 10 and 17 years old in good health. CDR3: CASSGPGQSDTQYF. The CDR3 DNA reads as TGTGCCAGCAGTGGGCCCGGACAGTCAGATACGCAGTATTTT. The full variable domain, completed using reference TRBV28 and TRBJ2-3, is DVKVTQSSRYLVKRTGEKVFLECVQDMDHENMFWYRQDPGLGLRLIYFSYDVKMKEKGDIPEGYSVSREKKERFSLILESASTNQTSMYLCASSGPGQSDTQYFGPGTRLTVL.